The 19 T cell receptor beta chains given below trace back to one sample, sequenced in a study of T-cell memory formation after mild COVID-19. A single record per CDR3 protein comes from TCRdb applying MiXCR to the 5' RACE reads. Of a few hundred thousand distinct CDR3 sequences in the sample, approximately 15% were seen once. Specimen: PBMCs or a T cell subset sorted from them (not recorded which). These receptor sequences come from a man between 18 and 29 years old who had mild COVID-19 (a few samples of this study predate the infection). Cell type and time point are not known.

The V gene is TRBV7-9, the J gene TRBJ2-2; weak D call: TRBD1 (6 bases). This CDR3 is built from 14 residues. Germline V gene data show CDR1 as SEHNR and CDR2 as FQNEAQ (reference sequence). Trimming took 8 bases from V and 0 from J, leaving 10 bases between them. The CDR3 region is CASQRTANTGELFF. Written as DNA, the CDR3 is TGTGCCAGCCAGCGGACAGCGAACACCGGGGAGCTGTTTTTT. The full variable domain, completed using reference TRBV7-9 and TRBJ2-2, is DTGVSQNPRHKITKRGQNVTFRCDPISEHNRLYWYRQTLGQGPEFLTYFQNEAQLEKSRLLSDRFSAERPKGSFSTLEIQRTEQGDSAMYLCASQRTANTGELFFGEGSRLTVL.

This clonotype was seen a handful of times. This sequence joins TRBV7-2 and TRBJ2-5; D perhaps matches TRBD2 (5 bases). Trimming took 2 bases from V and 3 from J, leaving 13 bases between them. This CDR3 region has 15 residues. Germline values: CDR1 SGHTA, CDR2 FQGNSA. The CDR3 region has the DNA TGTGCCAGCAGCTTAAAGTTTCGAGGGAAAGAGACCCAGTACTTC. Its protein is CASSLKFRGKETQYF.

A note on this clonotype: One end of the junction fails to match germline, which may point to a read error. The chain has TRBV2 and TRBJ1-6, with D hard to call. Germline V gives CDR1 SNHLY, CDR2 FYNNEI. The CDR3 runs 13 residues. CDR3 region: CASRNTNAGKSTF. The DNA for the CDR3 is TGTGCCAGCCGGAACACCAATGCAGGCAAATCAACCTTT.

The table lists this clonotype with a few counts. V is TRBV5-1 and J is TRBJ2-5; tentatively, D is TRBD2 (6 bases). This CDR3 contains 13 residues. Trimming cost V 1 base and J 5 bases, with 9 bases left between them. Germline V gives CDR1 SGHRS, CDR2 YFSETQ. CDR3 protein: CASSLSGRETQYF. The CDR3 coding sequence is TGCGCCAGCAGCTTGTCAGGGAGGGAGACCCAGTACTTC.

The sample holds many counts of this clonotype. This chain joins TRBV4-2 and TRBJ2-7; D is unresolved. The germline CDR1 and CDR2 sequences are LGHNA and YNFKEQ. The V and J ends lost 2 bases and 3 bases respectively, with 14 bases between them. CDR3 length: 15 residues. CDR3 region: CASSQSPGRNYEQYF. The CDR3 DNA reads TGTGCCAGCAGCCAAAGCCCAGGACGGAACTACGAGCAGTACTTC.

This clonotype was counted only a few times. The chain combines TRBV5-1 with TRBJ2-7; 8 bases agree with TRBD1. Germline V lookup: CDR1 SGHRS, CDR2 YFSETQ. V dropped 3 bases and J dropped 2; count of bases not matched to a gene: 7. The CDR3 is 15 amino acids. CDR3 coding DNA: TGCGCCAGCAGCTCTGGACAGGGTGGGCCCTACGAGCAGTACTTC. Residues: CASSSGQGGPYEQYF.

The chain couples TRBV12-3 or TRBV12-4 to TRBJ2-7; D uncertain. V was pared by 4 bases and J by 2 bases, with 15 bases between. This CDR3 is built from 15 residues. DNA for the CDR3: TGTGCCAGCAGTTCGAGGCCCAACCCCACCTACGAGCAGTACTTC. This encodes CASSSRPNPTYEQYF.

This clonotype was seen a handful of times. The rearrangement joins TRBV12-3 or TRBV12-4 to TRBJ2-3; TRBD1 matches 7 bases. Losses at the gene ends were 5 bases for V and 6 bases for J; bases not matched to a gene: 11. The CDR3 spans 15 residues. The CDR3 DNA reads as TGTGCCAGCAGTCATACAGGGGTCATAGAGGATACGCAGTATTTT. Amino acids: CASSHTGVIEDTQYF.

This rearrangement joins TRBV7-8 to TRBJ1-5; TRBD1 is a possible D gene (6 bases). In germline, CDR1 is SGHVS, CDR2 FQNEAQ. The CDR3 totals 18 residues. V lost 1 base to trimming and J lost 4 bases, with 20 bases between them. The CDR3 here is CASSLGGATQAKNQPQHF. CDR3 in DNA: TGTGCCAGCAGCTTAGGGGGGGCCACCCAGGCCAAGAATCAGCCCCAGCATTTT.

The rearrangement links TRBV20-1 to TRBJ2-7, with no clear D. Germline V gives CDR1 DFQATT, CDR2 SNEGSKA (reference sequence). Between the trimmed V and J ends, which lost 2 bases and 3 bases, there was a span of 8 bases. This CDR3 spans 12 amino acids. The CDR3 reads CSARRGDYEQYF. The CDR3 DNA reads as TGCAGTGCTAGACGTGGGGACTACGAGCAGTACTTC.

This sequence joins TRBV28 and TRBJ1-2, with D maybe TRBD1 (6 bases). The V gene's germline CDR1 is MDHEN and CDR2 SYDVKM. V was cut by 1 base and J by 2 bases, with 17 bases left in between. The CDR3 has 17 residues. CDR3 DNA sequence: TGTGCCAGCAGTTTATCCCTCACAGGGTTGGGGAACTATGGCTACACCTTC. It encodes CASSLSLTGLGNYGYTF.

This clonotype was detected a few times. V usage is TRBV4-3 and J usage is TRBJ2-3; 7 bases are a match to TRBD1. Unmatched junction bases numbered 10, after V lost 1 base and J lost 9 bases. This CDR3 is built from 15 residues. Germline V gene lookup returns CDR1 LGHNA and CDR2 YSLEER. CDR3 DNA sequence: TGCGCCAGCAGCCAAGGCCCTCCAGGACAGGAGACGCAGTATTTT. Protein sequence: CASSQGPPGQETQYF.

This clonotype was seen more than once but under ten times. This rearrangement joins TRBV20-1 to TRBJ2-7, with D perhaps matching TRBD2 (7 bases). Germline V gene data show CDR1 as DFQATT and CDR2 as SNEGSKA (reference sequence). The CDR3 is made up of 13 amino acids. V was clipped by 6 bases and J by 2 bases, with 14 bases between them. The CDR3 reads CSAVKGGTYEQYV. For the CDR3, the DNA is TGCAGTGCCGTTAAGGGGGGGACCTACGAGCAGTACGTC.

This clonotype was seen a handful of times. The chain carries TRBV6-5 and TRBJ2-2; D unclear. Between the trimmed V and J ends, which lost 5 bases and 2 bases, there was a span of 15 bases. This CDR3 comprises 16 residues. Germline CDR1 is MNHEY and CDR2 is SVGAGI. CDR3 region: CASSPSVARNTGELFF. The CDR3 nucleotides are TGTGCCAGCAGTCCCTCGGTCGCCCGAAACACCGGGGAGCTGTTTTTT.

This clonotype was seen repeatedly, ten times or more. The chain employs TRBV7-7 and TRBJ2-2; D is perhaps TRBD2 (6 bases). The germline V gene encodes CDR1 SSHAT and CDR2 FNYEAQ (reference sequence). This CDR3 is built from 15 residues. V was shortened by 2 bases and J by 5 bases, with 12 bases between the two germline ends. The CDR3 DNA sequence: TGTGCCAGCAGCTTACGGTTGGGGGGAACCGGGGAGCTGTTTTTT. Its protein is CASSLRLGGTGELFF.

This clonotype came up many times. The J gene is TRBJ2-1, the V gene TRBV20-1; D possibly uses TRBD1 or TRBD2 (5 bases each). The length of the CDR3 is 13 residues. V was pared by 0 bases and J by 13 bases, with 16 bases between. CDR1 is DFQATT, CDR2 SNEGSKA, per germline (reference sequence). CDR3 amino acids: CSARDFGDQTQFF. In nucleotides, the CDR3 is TGCAGTGCTAGAGATTTTGGGGACCAAACTCAGTTCTTC.

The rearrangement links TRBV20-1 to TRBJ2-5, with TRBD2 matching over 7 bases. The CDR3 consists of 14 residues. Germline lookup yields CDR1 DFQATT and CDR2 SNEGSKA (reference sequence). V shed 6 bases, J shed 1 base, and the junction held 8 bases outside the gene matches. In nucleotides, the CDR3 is TGCAGTGCCCCGATAGCGGGTCCCCAAGAGACCCAGTACTTC. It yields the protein CSAPIAGPQETQYF.

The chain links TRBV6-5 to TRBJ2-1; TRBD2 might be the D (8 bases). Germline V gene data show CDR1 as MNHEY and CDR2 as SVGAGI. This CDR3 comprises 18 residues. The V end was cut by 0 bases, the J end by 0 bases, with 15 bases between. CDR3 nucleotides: TGTGCCAGCAGTTACTCGCGGCGGGGGGACAGCTCCTACAATGAGCAGTTCTTC. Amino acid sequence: CASSYSRRGDSSYNEQFF.

The CDR3 sequence is CASSFYPGFYGYTF. The CDR3 DNA follows: TGTGCCAGCAGTTTTTACCCCGGGTTCTATGGCTACACCTTC. The chain joins TRBV27 to TRBJ1-2; no clear D. This CDR3 has 14 amino acids. V was pared by 3 bases and J by 4 bases, with 12 bases between. Germline loops: CDR1 MNHEY, CDR2 SMNVEV (reference sequence).